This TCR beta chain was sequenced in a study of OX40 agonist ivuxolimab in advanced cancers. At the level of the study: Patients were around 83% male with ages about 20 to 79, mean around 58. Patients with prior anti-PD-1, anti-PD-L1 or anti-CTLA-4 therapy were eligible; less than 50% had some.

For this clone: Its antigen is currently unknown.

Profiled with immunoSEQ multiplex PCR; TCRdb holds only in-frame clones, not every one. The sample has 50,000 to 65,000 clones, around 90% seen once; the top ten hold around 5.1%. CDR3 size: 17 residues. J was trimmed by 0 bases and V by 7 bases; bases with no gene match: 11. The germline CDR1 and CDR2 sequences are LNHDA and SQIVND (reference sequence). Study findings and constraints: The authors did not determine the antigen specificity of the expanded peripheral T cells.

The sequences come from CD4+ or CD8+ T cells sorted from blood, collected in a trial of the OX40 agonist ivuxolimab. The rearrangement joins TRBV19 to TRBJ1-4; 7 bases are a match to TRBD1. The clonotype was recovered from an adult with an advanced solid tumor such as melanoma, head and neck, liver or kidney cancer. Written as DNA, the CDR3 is TGTGCCAGTACCACGCTGGGGACAGTGGCAACTAATGAAAAACTGTTTTTT. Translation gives CASTTLGTVATNEKLFF.